This T cell receptor (beta chain) is from a study of T-cell memory formation after mild COVID-19. Study results and limitations: Within pre-infection memory, some responding clones were found, suggesting cross-reactive memory joined.

MiXCR, applied by TCRdb to the 5' RACE reads, yields one record per CDR3 protein. The data show about 350,000 distinct CDR3 sequences, around 14% seen once. About this clonotype itself: The antigen is unknown.

Sequenced material: PBMCs or a T cell subset sorted from them (not recorded which). The TCR was taken from a man between 18 and 35 years old who had mild COVID-19 (a few samples of this study predate the infection). Cell type and time point are not known.

The CDR3 sequence: CSAPPTEVWGKEQFF. In DNA, the CDR3 is TGCAGTGCTCCGCCCACCGAGGTATGGGGCAAGGAGCAGTTCTTC. The chain is built from TRBV20-1 and TRBJ2-1, with a weak D call TRBD1 (5 bases). This CDR3 region has 15 residues. Germline V lookup: CDR1 DFQATT, CDR2 SNEGSKA (reference sequence). The germline V and J ends were trimmed by 5 bases and 10 bases, with 24 bases remaining between them.